Below are 22 T cell receptor beta chains sequenced from a single sample in a study of T cells in Graves' hyperthyroidism and ophthalmopathy. Amplification targeted TCR beta CDR3 regions from RNA transcripts. HTBI primers were employed in a first-round RT-PCR of the TCR CDR3. TCRdb re-called the multiplex PCR reads with MiXCR, one entry per CDR3 protein. The sample contains more than 500,000 distinct CDR3 sequences, 46% of which appear only once. Sequencing used peripheral blood or thyroid tissue (not recorded which). The source is an adult woman with Graves' disease, either hyperthyroidism or ophthalmopathy (not recorded which).

Here the CDR3 reads CASNRTSGGEETQYF. The CDR3 coding sequence is TGTGCCAGCAACCGGACTAGCGGTGGTGAGGAGACCCAGTACTTC. The genes are TRBV2 and TRBJ2-5, with 10 bases that match TRBD2. J was trimmed by 5 bases and V by 7 bases; bases with no gene match: 10. The CDR3 is made up of 15 amino acids. The germline CDR1 and CDR2 sequences are SNHLY and FYNNEI.

This chain connects TRBV24-1 to TRBJ2-7; 9 bases line up with TRBD2. V trimming: 11 bases; J trimming: 5 bases; junction bases outside the gene matches: 12. Germline CDR1 KGHDR, CDR2 SFDVKD. The CDR3 spans 14 residues. CDR3 DNA sequence: TGTGCCAGCAGCGCCCCGGGACTAGCAAACGAGCAGTACTTC. This sequence encodes CASSAPGLANEQYF.

This clonotype came up many times. The chain carries TRBV2 and TRBJ2-7; the D is unclear. V was shortened by 8 bases and J by 9 bases, with 20 bases between the two germline ends. The CDR3 runs 13 residues. The germline gives CDR1 SNHLY, CDR2 FYNNEI. The CDR3 sequence is CASGAETYVVQYF. CDR3 bases: TGTGCCAGCGGCGCAGAAACTTACGTTGTGCAGTACTTC.

This clonotype was detected once. V usage is TRBV29-1 and J usage is TRBJ2-7; D may be TRBD2 (6 bases). V dropped 7 bases and J dropped 6 bases, with 19 bases sitting between them. The CDR3 contains 13 residues. The V gene's germline CDR1 is SQVTM and CDR2 ANQGSEA. The CDR3 DNA follows: TGCAGCGCGTCCGCGAGCGGGCGATCCGAGCAGTACTTC. It is translated as CSASASGRSEQYF.

The chain carries TRBV28 and TRBJ1-1; D is perhaps TRBD1 (5 bases). In germline, CDR1 is MDHEN, CDR2 SYDVKM. Trimming cost V 3 bases and J 4 bases, with 18 bases left between them. The length of the CDR3 is 16 residues. The CDR3 DNA follows: TGTGCCAGCAGTTTCGTCGGGACCCTTTGGGTCACTGAAGCTTTCTTT. Residues: CASSFVGTLWVTEAFF.

The V call is TRBV10-3, the J call TRBJ2-5; D unclear. Germline lookup yields CDR1 ENHRY and CDR2 SYGVKD. Trimming left V 5 bases short and J 5 bases short, with 12 bases between. The CDR3 runs 13 residues. The CDR3 loop reads CAISFRAWETQYF. The CDR3 DNA is TGTGCCATCAGTTTCCGGGCCTGGGAGACCCAGTACTTC.

This clonotype was counted many times. This chain connects TRBV29-1 to TRBJ1-1; 8 bases are a match to TRBD1. The germline CDR1 and CDR2 sequences are SQVTM and ANQGSEA. Germline trimming cut 6 bases from V and 4 bases from J; bases unmatched to any gene: 10. There are 14 residues in the CDR3. This chain's CDR3 is CSVAKGQAITEAFF. CDR3 DNA: TGCAGCGTGGCCAAGGGACAGGCCATCACTGAAGCTTTCTTT.

This clonotype was recorded only once. CDR3 coding DNA: TGTGCCAGTAGTGTACAGGGGGCCTTCTATGGCTACACCTTC. Protein sequence: CASSVQGAFYGYTF. This chain connects TRBV19 to TRBJ1-2, with 9 bases lining up with TRBD1. This CDR3 spans 14 amino acids. Germline V gives CDR1 LNHDA, CDR2 SQIVND (reference sequence). V dropped 5 bases and J dropped 4; count of bases not matched to a gene: 5.

The V gene is TRBV24-1, the J gene TRBJ2-2; either TRBD1 or TRBD2 may supply D (5 bases each). The V gene lost 4 bases and the J gene lost 6 bases, with 11 bases spanning the gap. CDR1 and CDR2 (germline): KGHDR, SFDVKD. The CDR3 extends over 14 amino acids. CDR3 coding DNA: TGTGCCACCAGTGACGAGGGGCGAGCCGGGGAGCTGTTTTTT. This codes for CATSDEGRAGELFF.

This clonotype was observed a few times. The chain links TRBV7-8 to TRBJ2-7; D gene unclear. This CDR3 is 16 amino acids long. Germline V gene data show CDR1 as SGHVS and CDR2 as FQNEAQ. The V end was cut by 0 bases, the J end by 7 bases, with 19 bases between. In nucleotides, the CDR3 is TGTGCCAGCAGCTTAGCTTCGGACGCCCTGTTAATGGAGCAGTACTTC. Protein sequence: CASSLASDALLMEQYF.

This clonotype was picked up one time. In nucleotides, the CDR3 is TGTGCCAGCAGCGTATCGTCGACTAATGAAAAACTGTTTTTT. Its protein product is CASSVSSTNEKLFF. The chain joins TRBV13 to TRBJ1-4; no reliable D call. V lost 5 bases to trimming and J lost 2 bases, with 9 bases between them. CDR3 length equals 14 residues. Germline-derived CDR1 and CDR2 are PRHDT and FYEKMQ (reference sequence).

V and J are TRBV20-1 and TRBJ1-2; D is perhaps TRBD1 (6 bases). Germline CDR1 is DFQATT and CDR2 is SNEGSKA (reference sequence). This CDR3 contains 16 residues. The V gene lost 0 bases and the J gene lost 6 bases, with 20 bases spanning the gap. The CDR3 loop is CSARDSGREGDDGYTF. DNA for the CDR3: TGCAGTGCTAGAGATTCCGGCAGGGAGGGGGACGATGGCTACACCTTC.

The CDR3 reads CSAGTGANTGDDGYTF. CDR3 nucleotide sequence: TGCAGTGCTGGGACAGGGGCGAACACCGGGGACGATGGCTACACCTTC. The rearrangement links TRBV20-1 to TRBJ1-2; TRBD1 matches at 10 bases. Trimming removed 5 bases from V and 6 bases from J; junction bases left unmatched: 15. Germline lookup yields CDR1 DFQATT and CDR2 SNEGSKA (reference sequence). The CDR3 is 16 amino acids.

The V gene is TRBV9, the J gene TRBJ2-5; perhaps TRBD1 as D (5 bases). The CDR3 is 13 residues long. Germline assignment: CDR1 SGDLS and CDR2 YYNGEE. The V gene lost 2 bases and the J gene lost 2 bases, with 7 bases spanning the gap. The CDR3 region has the DNA TGTGCCAGCAGCGTGACAGAACAAGAGACCCAGTACTTC. This encodes CASSVTEQETQYF.

This chain links TRBV7-9 with TRBJ2-7; 8 bases are shared with TRBD1. Looked up from germline, CDR1 is SEHNR and CDR2 is FQNEAQ (reference sequence). The ends lost 6 bases at V and 5 bases at J; junction bases unmatched: 15. The CDR3 is 16 amino acids. The CDR3 loop is CASSALTGGLGDEQYF. The CDR3 region has the DNA TGTGCCAGCAGTGCACTTACAGGGGGGCTAGGGGACGAGCAGTACTTC.

In this sample, this clonotype turned up once. Without the conserved terminal phenylalanine or tryptophan, this CDR3 likely stems from a read error. The DNA is omitted, as the CDR3 cannot be located on it reliably, and the CDR3 follows TCRdb's listing. This rearrangement joins TRBV7-9 to TRBJ2-7; the table's D call TRBD2 went unverified against the DNA. Germline CDR1 SEHNR, CDR2 FQNEAQ (reference sequence). 9 amino acids form the CDR3, both terminal residues included. The CDR3 protein is CASSQVAGG.

This clonotype was seen many times. The chain employs TRBV2 and TRBJ1-5; possibly TRBD1 for D (5 bases). Germline values: CDR1 SNHLY, CDR2 FYNNEI. The CDR3 totals 13 residues. With 8 bases removed from V and 1 base from J, the gap between germline ends came to 9 bases. CDR3 amino acids: CASGRGSNQPQHF. The CDR3 DNA reads as TGTGCCAGCGGTAGGGGCAGCAATCAGCCCCAGCATTTT.

There are many counts of this clonotype. V gene TRBV9 combines with J gene TRBJ1-2, with D maybe TRBD1 (5 bases). The CDR3 runs 13 residues. Germline V lookup: CDR1 SGDLS, CDR2 YYNGEE. Deletions cut 2 bases from V and 2 bases from J, with 7 bases between. In nucleotides, the CDR3 is TGTGCCAGCAGCGTTGAGGGGAACTATGGCTACACCTTC. Translation gives CASSVEGNYGYTF.

With regard to this clonotype: The junction shows a germline mismatch at one end, possibly a read error. The chain joins TRBV10-3 to TRBJ2-3, with 8 bases identical to TRBD2. From germline, CDR1 is ENHRY and CDR2 SYGVKD. CDR3 size: 11 residues. The CDR3 DNA is TGTGCCATCAGTGTTGGGCGGGAGGATCTTTTT. This sequence encodes CAISVGREDLF.

This clonotype occurred many times. V and J are TRBV12-3 or TRBV12-4 and TRBJ2-7; TRBD1 might be the D (6 bases). The CDR3 covers 13 residues. V gave up 6 bases and J gave up 5 bases, with 14 bases separating them. CDR3 in DNA: TGTGCCAGCAGGGCCCAGGGGACGGACGAGCAGTACTTC. This gives the protein CASRAQGTDEQYF.

The chain uses TRBV7-8 and TRBJ2-5; no definite D call. V shed 6 bases and J shed 3 bases, with 11 bases lying between them. Germline CDR1 is SGHVS and CDR2 is FQNEAQ. The CDR3 totals 13 residues. CDR3 nucleotides: TGTGCCAGCAGGGGCCGGTGGGAAGAGACCCAGTACTTC. Translation: CASRGRWEETQYF.

The chain employs TRBV2 and TRBJ1-6; no clear D gene. The CDR3 has 13 amino acids. Germline V gene sequence: CDR1 SNHLY, CDR2 FYNNEI. Trimming left V 5 bases short and J 1 base short, with 3 bases between. This chain's CDR3 is CASSFSYNSPLHF. As DNA, the CDR3 is TGTGCCAGCAGTTTTTCCTATAATTCACCCCTCCACTTT.